This TCR beta chain was sequenced for a study of T cell responses to AZD1222 COVID-19 vaccine. Findings of the study overall: Distributed over spike, vaccine-associated CD4 TCRs predominated at 160-218 and 743-854. Nearly half of spike-specific TCRs reportedly go after variant regions that carry no mutations.

Note on this clone: What it binds is unknown.

Germline V gene sequence: CDR1 SGHTA, CDR2 FQGNSA. This CDR3 has 15 amino acids. With V trimmed by 3 bases and J by 12 bases, 12 bases remained unmatched. Libraries were prepared by immunoSEQ multiplex PCR; TCRdb keeps only in-frame clonotypes and omits some of them. This table holds more than 70,000 clones, roughly 90% found once. This chain joins TRBV7-2 and TRBJ2-1; 9 bases match TRBD2. The sequence was collected from an adult who received the AZD1222 COVID-19 vaccine. The sequencing used peripheral blood, collected 28 days after the second AZD1222 dose. The chain's CDR3 is CASSFPLAGSLGQFF. CDR3 coding DNA: TGTGCCAGCAGCTTTCCACTAGCGGGTTCCCTGGGGCAGTTCTTC.